These 4 T cell receptor beta chains originate from one sample sequenced in a study of shared clonotypes between healthy human individuals. Generated by immunoSEQ multiplex PCR, the TCRdb table keeps only in-frame clones and is missing some. The sample lists 2,500,000 or so clones; around 94% were seen once. Sequenced material: naive CD4+ T cells sorted from blood. Subset noted: CD45RA+ positively selected. Every receptor here comes from a man aged 18 to 30 in good health.

The rearrangement uses TRBV19 and TRBJ1-1; D gene uncertain. This CDR3 comprises 15 residues. V lost 1 base and J lost 0, with 9 bases in between. Germline assignment: CDR1 LNHDA and CDR2 SQIVND (reference sequence). CDR3 DNA sequence: TGTGCCAGTAGTATAGCACGACGGATGAACACTGAAGCTTTCTTT. This gives the protein CASSIARRMNTEAFF.

J is TRBJ1-5 and V is TRBV7-2, with 8 bases fitting TRBD1. Trimming removed 5 bases from V and 3 bases from J; junction bases left unmatched: 6. The germline V gene encodes CDR1 SGHTA and CDR2 FQGNSA. The CDR3 has 15 residues. The CDR3 is CASSVDRGINQPQHF. The CDR3 DNA sequence: TGTGCCAGCAGCGTCGACAGGGGAATCAATCAGCCCCAGCATTTT. The complete variable domain, with remaining parts taken from reference TRBV7-2 and TRBJ1-5, reads GAGVSQSPSNKVTEKGKDVELRCDPISGHTALYWYRQSLGQGLEFLIYFQGNSAPDKSGLPSDRFSAERTGGSVSTLTIQRTQQEDSAVYLCASSVDRGINQPQHFGDGTRLSIL.

The genes are TRBV6-6 and TRBJ2-2; D might be TRBD1 (6 bases). Germline V gene data show CDR1 as MNHNY and CDR2 as SVGAGI (reference sequence). This CDR3 comprises 15 residues. With 6 bases removed from V and 2 bases from J, the gap between germline ends came to 13 bases. As DNA, the CDR3 is TGTGCCAGCAGATCACAGGGATTCAACACCGGGGAGCTGTTTTTT. It specifies CASRSQGFNTGELFF.

The chain uses TRBV28 and TRBJ2-3; possible D gene TRBD2, 7 bases. V was trimmed by 4 bases and J by 4 bases, leaving 9 bases between them. Germline V CDR1 and CDR2: MDHEN, SYDVKM. This CDR3 is built from 13 residues. This chain's CDR3 is CASSSGGADTQYF. CDR3 sequence (DNA): TGTGCCAGCAGTTCGGGGGGCGCAGATACGCAGTATTTT.